The 24 T cell receptor beta chains below all came from one sample that was sequenced in a study of control samples from healthy donors and cancer patients. The data were produced by immunoSEQ multiplex PCR, yet TCRdb's version contains in-frame clones alone and is incomplete. The table shows some 100,000 clones, with 79% occurring only once. The sequenced material came from blood. These receptors all come from a woman in her 30s in good health.

Here the CDR3 reads CASSFSTGGGQPQHF. In DNA form, the CDR3 reads TGTGCCAGCAGTTTTTCCACAGGGGGCGGTCAGCCCCAGCATTTT. The chain is built from TRBV6-6 and TRBJ1-5; TRBD1 aligns across 9 bases. Germline trimming cut 4 bases from V and 6 bases from J; bases unmatched to any gene: 7. Germline V gene data show CDR1 as MNHNY and CDR2 as SVGAGI (reference sequence). CDR3 length: 15 residues.

Here the CDR3 DNA reads TGTGCCAGCAGCCTGGATCCCAGGGGCATCACTGAAGCTTTCTTT. Its protein is CASSLDPRGITEAFF. This chain links TRBV11-2 with TRBJ1-1, with a possible D match to TRBD1 (6 bases). Trimming pared 5 bases from V and 4 bases from J, leaving 17 bases between. The CDR3 runs to 15 residues. Germline-derived CDR1 and CDR2 are SGHAT and FQNNGV.

The chain has TRBV18 and TRBJ1-1; possible D gene TRBD1, 6 bases. The ends were cut back, 6 bases at V and 1 base at J, with 9 bases in the middle. CDR1 KGHSH and CDR2 LQKENI come from the germline V gene. This CDR3 has 13 amino acids. In DNA form, the CDR3 reads TGTGCCAGCTCGAGGGGGGGGAACACTGAAGCTTTCTTT. This translates into CASSRGGNTEAFF.

The chain is built from TRBV12-3 or TRBV12-4 and TRBJ2-1; 7 bases are a match to TRBD2. V dropped 5 bases and J dropped 8; count of bases not matched to a gene: 3. This CDR3 has 12 residues. The CDR3 here is CASSGGGYEQFF. CDR3 nucleotides: TGTGCCAGCAGTGGCGGGGGTTATGAGCAGTTCTTC.

This chain joins TRBV6-2 or TRBV6-3 and TRBJ2-2; 10 bases match TRBD1. V lost 2 bases and J lost 5; bases outside the gene matches: 2. The CDR3 contains 15 residues. Germline V gene sequence: CDR1 MNHEY, CDR2 SVGEGT. The CDR3 spells CASSYGDRGTGELFF. CDR3 coding DNA: TGTGCCAGCAGTTACGGGGACAGGGGTACCGGGGAGCTGTTTTTT.

This rearrangement joins TRBV24-1 to TRBJ2-3; D perhaps matches TRBD1 (5 bases). Germline assignment: CDR1 KGHDR and CDR2 SFDVKD. The germline V and J ends were trimmed by 1 base and 4 bases, with 8 bases remaining between them. There are 14 residues in the CDR3. In nucleotides, the CDR3 is TGTGCCACCAGTGATTTCGACAGCGCAGATACGCAGTATTTT. The encoded protein is CATSDFDSADTQYF.

J is TRBJ1-2 and V is TRBV12-5; D is unclear. CDR1 is LGHNT, CDR2 FRNRAP, per germline. The CDR3 runs 13 residues. Trimming took 1 base from V and 4 from J, leaving 7 bases between them. The CDR3 spells CASGLGFGYGYTF. The CDR3 DNA is TGTGCTAGTGGTTTGGGGTTTGGCTATGGCTACACCTTC.

The chain employs TRBV7-2 and TRBJ2-7, with D tentatively TRBD1 (6 bases). Germline CDR1 and CDR2: SGHTA and FQGNSA. V was pared by 1 base and J by 6 bases, with 16 bases between. This CDR3 has 15 residues. CDR3 amino acids: CASSLVQRQASEQYF. CDR3 sequence (DNA): TGTGCCAGCAGCTTAGTCCAACGACAGGCTTCCGAGCAGTACTTC.

This rearrangement joins TRBV4-3 to TRBJ2-2; 8 positions match TRBD2. The CDR3 spans 17 residues. V lost 4 bases to trimming and J lost 1 base; unmatched junction nucleotides: 8. The germline gives CDR1 LGHNA, CDR2 YSLEER. The CDR3 is CASSLAGGGLNTGELFF. The CDR3 DNA follows: TGCGCCAGCAGCCTCGCTGGCGGGGGGCTGAACACCGGGGAGCTGTTTTTT.

The chain uses TRBV29-1 and TRBJ2-5; perhaps TRBD2 as D (6 bases). Germline V CDR1 and CDR2: SQVTM, ANQGSEA. The CDR3 totals 13 residues. V dropped 6 bases and J dropped 4 bases, with 15 bases sitting between them. CDR3 DNA: TGCAGCGTAGACGGAGGGAGCCGAGAGACCCAGTACTTC. It translates to CSVDGGSRETQYF.

CDR3 coding DNA: TGCAGCGTTGCCCCGCAGGGGCACCAAGAGACCCAGTACTTC. Residues: CSVAPQGHQETQYF. The genes are TRBV29-1 and TRBJ2-5; TRBD1 is a possible D gene (6 bases). The V and J ends lost 4 bases and 0 bases respectively, with 12 bases between them. CDR1 and CDR2 (germline): SQVTM, ANQGSEA. This CDR3 region has 14 residues. Using reference TRBV29-1 and TRBJ2-5 for the parts outside the CDR3, the full variable domain is SAVISQKPSRDICQRGTSLTIQCQVDSQVTMMFWYRQQPGQSLTLIATANQGSEATYESGFVIDKFPISRPNLTFSTLTVSNMSPEDSSIYLCSVAPQGHQETQYFGPGTRLLVL.

This chain joins TRBV11-2 and TRBJ1-2; D gene uncertain. V was pared by 3 bases and J by 14 bases, with 10 bases between. From germline, CDR1 is SGHAT and CDR2 FQNNGV. The CDR3 has 10 residues. For the CDR3, the DNA is TGTGCCAGCAGCTTTGGACGGCCGACCTTC. Encoded protein: CASSFGRPTF.

The V and J genes are TRBV4-1 and TRBJ1-6; possible D gene TRBD1, 6 bases. Per the germline V gene, CDR1 is MGHRA and CDR2 is YSYEKL. Trimming left V 1 base short and J 12 bases short, with 16 bases between. This CDR3 comprises 15 residues. CDR3 coding DNA: TGCGCCAGCAGCCAAGGTTCGGCCGAGGGGGGACCCCTCCACTTT. The encoded protein is CASSQGSAEGGPLHF.

V is TRBV19 and J is TRBJ2-6; TRBD1 matches 8 bases. The CDR3 sequence is 18 residues long. From germline, CDR1 is LNHDA and CDR2 SQIVND (reference sequence). The V segment lost 5 bases and the J segment 0 bases; nucleotides outside the gene matches: 9. The CDR3 loop is CASSWTGTSYSGANVLTF. CDR3 DNA sequence: TGTGCCAGTAGTTGGACAGGGACCTCCTACTCTGGGGCCAACGTCCTGACTTTC.

V usage is TRBV30 and J usage is TRBJ2-1; a possible D gene is TRBD1 (6 bases). Trimming took 7 bases from V and 9 from J, leaving 16 bases between them. This CDR3 region has 12 residues. Germline values: CDR1 GTSNPN, CDR2 SVGIG (reference sequence). The CDR3 DNA reads as TGTGCCTTCATCACCCGCAGGGGTGAGCAGTTCTTC. Translated, it gives CAFITRRGEQFF.

The rearrangement links TRBV6-1 to TRBJ2-3; a weak D match, TRBD1 (7 bases). This CDR3 region has 15 residues. Germline loops: CDR1 MNHNS, CDR2 SASEGT. Trimming took off 2 bases at V and 5 bases at J, with 14 bases between the two ends. This chain's CDR3 is CASSEWRGREDTQYF. The DNA of the CDR3 is TGTGCCAGCAGTGAATGGAGGGGGCGTGAAGATACGCAGTATTTT.

The chain joins TRBV10-3 to TRBJ2-7, with D uncertain. The CDR3 spans 12 residues. The germline CDR1 and CDR2 sequences are ENHRY and SYGVKD. Between the trimmed V and J ends, which lost 8 bases and 0 bases, there was a span of 8 bases. The CDR3 bases are TGTGCCATCTCCCAGAGCTCCTACGAGCAGTACTTC. Protein: CAISQSSYEQYF.

The V gene is TRBV7-2, the J gene TRBJ2-5; D possibly corresponds to TRBD2 (5 bases). V shed 3 bases and J shed 5 bases, with 10 bases lying between them. The CDR3 runs to 13 residues. Germline CDR1 reads SGHTA; CDR2 reads FQGNSA. This CDR3 reads CASSFSGSETQYF. CDR3 DNA sequence: TGTGCCAGCAGCTTTTCGGGGTCGGAGACCCAGTACTTC.

A remark on this clone: Other DNA sequences in the sample encode the same CDR3. The chain is built from TRBV5-1 and TRBJ1-2; D is unclear. Germline loops: CDR1 SGHRS, CDR2 YFSETQ. With 1 base removed from V and 7 bases from J, the gap between germline ends came to 8 bases. CDR3 length: 12 residues. The CDR3 is CASSLSGGGYTF. CDR3 in DNA: TGCGCCAGCAGCTTGTCCGGCGGTGGCTACACCTTC. Drawing the rest from reference TRBV5-1 and TRBJ1-2, the complete variable domain is KAGVTQTPRYLIKTRGQQVTLSCSPISGHRSVSWYQQTPGQGLQFLFEYFSETQRNKGNFPGRFSGRQFSNSRSEMNVSTLELGDSALYLCASSLSGGGYTFGSGTRLTVV.

V and J are TRBV6-1 and TRBJ1-5, with D perhaps TRBD1 (6 bases). V lost 2 bases and J 4 bases, leaving 15 bases between the germline ends. The CDR3 extends over 16 amino acids. The germline V gene has CDR1 MNHNS and CDR2 SASEGT. The CDR3 is CASSEWRTVTNQPQHF. The CDR3 DNA sequence: TGTGCCAGCAGTGAATGGCGGACAGTAACGAATCAGCCCCAGCATTTT.

The genes are TRBV7-2 and TRBJ2-7, with D perhaps TRBD1 (5 bases). Germline values: CDR1 SGHTA, CDR2 FQGNSA. This CDR3 is 13 amino acids long. Trimming took off 4 bases at V and 2 bases at J, with 9 bases between the two ends. The chain's CDR3 is CASSSRQTYEQYF. The DNA for the CDR3 is TGTGCCAGCAGCTCTAGACAGACCTACGAGCAGTACTTC.

CDR3 sequence reads: CASSPRQGATNEKLFF. The DNA of the CDR3 is TGTGCCAGCTCACCACGGCAGGGTGCAACTAATGAAAAACTGTTTTTT. The V call is TRBV18, the J call TRBJ1-4; weak D call: TRBD1 (5 bases). The germline gives CDR1 KGHSH, CDR2 LQKENI. This CDR3 has 16 amino acids. Trimming took off 1 base at V and 0 bases at J, with 9 bases between the two ends.

The chain couples TRBV7-2 to TRBJ1-3, with D possibly TRBD1 on 6 matching bases. V lost 0 bases to trimming and J lost 7 bases, with 13 bases between them. The germline CDR1 and CDR2 sequences are SGHTA and FQGNSA. CDR3 size: 15 residues. The CDR3 sequence is CASSLAQGKRNTIYF. CDR3 nucleotide sequence: TGTGCCAGCAGCTTAGCGCAGGGGAAGCGGAACACCATATATTTT.

The J gene is TRBJ1-3, the V gene TRBV7-2; the match to TRBD1 covers 9 bases. This CDR3 has 15 residues. CDR1 SGHTA and CDR2 FQGNSA come from the germline V gene. The junction had 6 bases not matched to a gene; V was cut back by 5 bases and J by 4 bases. The CDR3 DNA reads TGTGCCAGCAGCCCACGGACAGGGGCGGGAAACACCATATATTTT. This encodes CASSPRTGAGNTIYF.